Detailed here is one T cell receptor beta chain. Its cognate antigen has yet to be identified. Nothing much larger sits one base from this clone, and base qualities are not available. The data originate from a study of blood T cell repertoires in COVID-19 (TCRdb year 2020). Describing the broader study: Samples from collaborators originated in the United States, Italy and Spain and spanned both the acute and convalescent phases of COVID-19. Where available, HLA class I and class II types were taken from metadata supplied by the sample provider and were not determined by assay-based typing. Deeply sampled blood TCRbeta repertoires from subjects exposed to, actively infected with, or recovered from COVID-19 were included in the dataset. Nearly every sample came with metadata listing a de-identified subject ID, COVID-19 status, age in years and sex. Samples were obtained from the ongoing ImmuneRACE study (first 160 participants) and from roughly 1,300 subjects provided by 6 global collaborators. The repertoires were made available in a free public database intended to serve as a resource for research on the immune response to SARS-CoV-2. The material from the prospective study consisted of cDNA or gDNA derived from T cells, B-cell-depleted T cells, or PBMCs.

The immunoSEQ Assay, a bias-controlled multiplex PCR, was used to amplify TCRbeta CDR3 regions from genomic DNA. Concerning the study's data processing: Within the assay, amplification of reference gene primers was used to estimate how many nucleated cells each sample contained. Sequence reads were collapsed and filtered to measure the absolute abundance of every unique TCRbeta CDR3 rearrangement. For each sample, productive Simpson clonality was calculated as the square root of Simpson's diversity index over productive rearrangements. TCRdb took this table from immuneACCESS and kept in-frame rearrangements with V and J called. Such tables lack part of the clones; where checked against another copy, unresolved V genes explain under half of the gap, and the rest is unexplained. That table furnishes V, J and clone size, whereas the DNA furnished D and trimming. The sample table records 70,000 to 100,000 clones; about 89% of these occur just once. Of the sample, around 2.9% falls within the top ten clones.

Ends trimmed: V by 6 bases, J by 0 bases; bases unmatched to a gene: 4. Sequences LNHDA (CDR1) and SQIVND (CDR2) are obtained from the germline V gene (reference sequence). The CDR3 contains 14 residues, cysteine and phenylalanine counted. CDR3 DNA only is kept here, 42 bases in frame from base 1. In Seattle, one collaborating source enrolled patients while the infection was active and tracked those patients longitudinally over the course of disease. Collaborating institutions collected whole blood in K2EDTA tubes following their own protocols. Collaborator samples were shipped for TCRbeta analysis as frozen whole blood, isolated PBMCs, or DNA extracted from either sample type. What the research found in general, with its limitations: The amount of clinical and demographic metadata varied by source and participant and was provided uncurated.

The TCR was taken from a man aged 50 or older with COVID-19, enrolled during active disease. In this chain, TRBV19 is recombined with TRBJ1-1; 7 junctional bases match TRBD1. Sequenced material: peripheral blood. CDR3 reads: CASRRDSMNTEAFF. The DNA sequence is given as TGTGCCAGTAGGAGGGACAGCATGAACACTGAAGCTTTCTTT.